The following is a T cell receptor beta chain sequence with its context. The V end was cut by 4 bases, the J end by 5 bases, with 12 bases between. The CDR3 runs 14 residues. Looked up from germline, CDR1 is LGHNA and CDR2 is YSLEER. Original analysis: Nucleated cell counts were estimated from reference gene primer amplification. Assay: immunoSEQ multiplex PCR; the TCRdb copy retains only in-frame clones and omits some. That table gives V, J and clone size, and the DNA gave D and trimming. The sample has some 83,000 clones, 84% seen once. This sample is drawn from a study of blood T cell repertoires in COVID-19. Whole-study context: The United States, Italy and Spain were the sources of the acute and convalescent COVID-19 samples. Nucleic acid was either cDNA or gDNA, and it came from T cells, B-cell-depleted T cells, or PBMCs.

Sequenced: peripheral blood. The chain combines TRBV4-3 with TRBJ2-1; perhaps TRBD1 as D (5 bases). The receptor was isolated from a man aged 50 or older with acute or convalescent COVID-19. The CDR3: CASSLGVGDNEQFF. CDR3 nucleotides: TGCGCCAGCAGCCTAGGGGTTGGAGACAATGAGCAGTTCTTC.